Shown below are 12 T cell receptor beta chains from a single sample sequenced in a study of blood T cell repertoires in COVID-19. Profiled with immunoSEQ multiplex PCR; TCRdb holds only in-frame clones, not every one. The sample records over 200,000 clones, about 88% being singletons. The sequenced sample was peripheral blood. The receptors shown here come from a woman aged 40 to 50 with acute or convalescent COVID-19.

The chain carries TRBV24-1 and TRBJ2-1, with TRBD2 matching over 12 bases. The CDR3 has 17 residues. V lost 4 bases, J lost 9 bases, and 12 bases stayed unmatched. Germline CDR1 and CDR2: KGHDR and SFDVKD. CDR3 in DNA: TGTGCCACCAGTGACCGCAGACTAGCGGGGGAAGAAGGTGAGCAGTTCTTC. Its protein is CATSDRRLAGEEGEQFF.

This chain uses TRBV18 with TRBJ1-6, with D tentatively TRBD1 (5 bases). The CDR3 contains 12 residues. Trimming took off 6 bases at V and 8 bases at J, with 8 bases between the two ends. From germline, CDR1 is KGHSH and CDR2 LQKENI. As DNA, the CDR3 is TGTGCCAGCTCCACGGGGGATTCACCCCTCCACTTT. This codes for CASSTGDSPLHF.

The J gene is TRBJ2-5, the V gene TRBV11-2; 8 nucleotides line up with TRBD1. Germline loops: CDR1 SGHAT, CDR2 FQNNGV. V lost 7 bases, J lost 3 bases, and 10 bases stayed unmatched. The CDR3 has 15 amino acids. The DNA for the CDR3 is TGTGCCAGCACCCCCGGGACAGGCGTCGAAGAGACCCAGTACTTC. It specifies CASTPGTGVEETQYF.

This CDR3 is CAWSKSGGPQDTQYF. Here the CDR3 DNA reads TGTGCCTGGAGTAAAAGCGGGGGGCCTCAGGATACGCAGTATTTT. The V and J genes are TRBV30 and TRBJ2-3, with 9 bases lining up with TRBD2. The CDR3 spans 15 residues. V lost 2 bases, J lost 6 bases, and 9 bases stayed unmatched. CDR1 GTSNPN and CDR2 SVGIG come from the germline V gene (reference sequence).

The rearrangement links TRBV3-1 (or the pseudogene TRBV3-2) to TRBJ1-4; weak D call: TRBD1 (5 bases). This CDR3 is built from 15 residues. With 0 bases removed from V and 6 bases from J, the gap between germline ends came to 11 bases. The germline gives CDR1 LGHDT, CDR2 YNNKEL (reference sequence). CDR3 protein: CASSQDRQPYEKLFF. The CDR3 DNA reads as TGTGCCAGCAGCCAAGATAGACAGCCCTATGAAAAACTGTTTTTT.

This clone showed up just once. In nucleotides, the CDR3 is TGCAGCGTTGATGCGGGGGCGGGGACCGGGGAGCTGTTTTTT. Its translation is CSVDAGAGTGELFF. This sequence joins TRBV29-1 and TRBJ2-2; possibly TRBD2 for D (7 bases). Germline-derived CDR1 and CDR2 are SQVTM and ANQGSEA. Trimming pared 3 bases from V and 5 bases from J, leaving 13 bases between. The CDR3 runs 14 residues.

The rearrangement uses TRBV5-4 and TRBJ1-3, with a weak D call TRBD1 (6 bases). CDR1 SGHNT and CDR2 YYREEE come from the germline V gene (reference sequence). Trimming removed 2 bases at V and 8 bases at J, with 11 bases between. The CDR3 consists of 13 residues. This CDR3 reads CASSFQGRDTIYF. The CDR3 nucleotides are TGTGCCAGCAGCTTTCAGGGGCGAGACACCATATATTTT.

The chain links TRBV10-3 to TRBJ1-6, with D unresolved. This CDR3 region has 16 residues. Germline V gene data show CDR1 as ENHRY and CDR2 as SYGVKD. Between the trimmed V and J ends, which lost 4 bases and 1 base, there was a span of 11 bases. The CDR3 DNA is TGTGCCATCAGTGTGGGCAGTCAATCCTATAATTCACCCCTCCACTTT. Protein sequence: CAISVGSQSYNSPLHF.

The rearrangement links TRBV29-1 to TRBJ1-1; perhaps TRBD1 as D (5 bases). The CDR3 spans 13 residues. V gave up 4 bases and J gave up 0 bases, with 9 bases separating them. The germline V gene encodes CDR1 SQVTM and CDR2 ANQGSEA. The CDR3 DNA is TGCAGCGTTGTGGGACTGCTGAACACTGAAGCTTTCTTT. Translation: CSVVGLLNTEAFF.

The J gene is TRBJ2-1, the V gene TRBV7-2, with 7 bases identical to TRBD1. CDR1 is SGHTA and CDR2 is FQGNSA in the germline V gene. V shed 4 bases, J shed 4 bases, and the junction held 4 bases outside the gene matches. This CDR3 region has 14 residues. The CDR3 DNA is TGTGCCAGCAGCTATCGGGACAGTTACAATGAGCAGTTCTTC. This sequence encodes CASSYRDSYNEQFF.

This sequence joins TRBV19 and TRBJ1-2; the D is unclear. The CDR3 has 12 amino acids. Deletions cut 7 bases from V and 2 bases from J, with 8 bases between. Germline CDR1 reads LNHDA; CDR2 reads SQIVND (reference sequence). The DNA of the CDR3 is TGTGCCAGTAAGAACCAGAACTATGGCTACACCTTC. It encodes CASKNQNYGYTF.

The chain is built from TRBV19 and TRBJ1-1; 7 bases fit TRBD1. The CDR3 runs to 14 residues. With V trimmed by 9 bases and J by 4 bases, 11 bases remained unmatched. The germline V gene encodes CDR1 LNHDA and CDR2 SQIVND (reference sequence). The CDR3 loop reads CASSANRGVTEAFF. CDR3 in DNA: TGTGCCAGCTCCGCCAACAGGGGAGTCACTGAAGCTTTCTTT.